These 18 T cell receptor beta chains came from one sample sequenced in a study of T cell responses to AZD1222 COVID-19 vaccine. Libraries were prepared by immunoSEQ multiplex PCR; TCRdb keeps only in-frame clonotypes and omits some of them. The repertoire consists of 100,000 to 150,000 clones, with roughly 89% occurring once and the leading ten covering 5% to 7.5%. The sample consisted of peripheral blood, taken on day 0 of AZD1222 vaccination. The receptors derive from an adult in good health.

The V call is TRBV18, the J call TRBJ1-1; weak D call: TRBD1 (5 bases). Germline-derived CDR1 and CDR2 are KGHSH and LQKENI. The V end lost 4 bases, the J end lost 4 bases, and 10 bases lay between the germline ends. This CDR3 comprises 13 residues. The CDR3 here is CASSRDSSTEAFF. For the CDR3, the DNA is TGTGCCAGCTCACGGGACTCTTCCACTGAAGCTTTCTTT.

The gene calls are TRBV3-1 (or the pseudogene TRBV3-2) and TRBJ1-5; D unresolved. Germline-derived CDR1 and CDR2 are LGHDT and YNNKEL (reference sequence). CDR3 length: 13 residues. V gave up 2 bases and J gave up 5 bases, with 7 bases separating them. CDR3 sequence reads: CASSQFGDQPQHF. Here the CDR3 DNA reads TGTGCCAGCAGCCAATTCGGGGATCAGCCCCAGCATTTT.

This chain links TRBV19 with TRBJ1-1; TRBD1 is a possible D gene (6 bases). V was shortened by 6 bases and J by 1 base, with 12 bases between the two germline ends. Germline CDR1 and CDR2: LNHDA and SQIVND (reference sequence). The CDR3 consists of 14 residues. Written as DNA, the CDR3 is TGTGCCAGTAGGACAGACAGGCAGAACACTGAAGCTTTCTTT. This sequence encodes CASRTDRQNTEAFF.

The chain combines TRBV5-4 with TRBJ1-6; D gene uncertain. CDR1 and CDR2 from the germline V gene are SGHNT and YYREEE (reference sequence). Trimming took off 1 base at V and 6 bases at J, with 11 bases between the two ends. The CDR3 covers 15 residues. The CDR3 here is CASSLSRMGNSPLHF. As DNA, the CDR3 is TGTGCCAGCAGCTTGTCCAGGATGGGTAATTCACCCCTCCACTTT.

The CDR3 loop is CASSQDPGGYNEQFF. DNA of the CDR3: TGTGCCAGCAGCCAAGATCCCGGGGGGTACAATGAGCAGTTCTTC. The chain links TRBV4-2 to TRBJ2-1; 7 nucleotides line up with TRBD2. The CDR3 totals 15 residues. V dropped 0 bases and J dropped 4; count of bases not matched to a gene: 3. CDR1 is LGHNA and CDR2 is YNFKEQ in the germline V gene.

Details on this clone: This sample includes further DNA sequences coding for the same CDR3. V is TRBV18 and J is TRBJ2-7; tentatively, D is TRBD1 (6 bases). The germline gives CDR1 KGHSH, CDR2 LQKENI. V dropped 3 bases and J dropped 3 bases, with 12 bases sitting between them. This CDR3 has 14 residues. CDR3 in amino acids: CASSPLGGDYEQYF. CDR3 nucleotides: TGTGCCAGCTCACCTCTAGGGGGAGACTACGAGCAGTACTTC.

The genes are TRBV5-1 and TRBJ2-3; tentatively, D is TRBD1 (6 bases). From germline, CDR1 is SGHRS and CDR2 YFSETQ. V gave up 0 bases and J gave up 0 bases, with 20 bases separating them. There are 19 residues in the CDR3. The CDR3 coding sequence is TGCGCCAGCAGCTTGGCTCAGGGGCCAAGCTACTCTAGCACAGATACGCAGTATTTT. Its translation: CASSLAQGPSYSSTDTQYF.

The CDR3 nucleotides are TGTGCCAGCAGCCCACCGGGCGGAGGTATAGATACGCAGTATTTT. Its translation: CASSPPGGGIDTQYF. The chain carries TRBV7-3 and TRBJ2-3; D possibly corresponds to TRBD2 (5 bases). The ends were cut back, 5 bases at V and 5 bases at J, with 17 bases in the middle. The CDR3 is 15 amino acids. Germline-derived CDR1 and CDR2 are SGHTA and FQGTGA.

This clone was seen a few times. V gene TRBV2 combines with J gene TRBJ1-5; D remains unclear. Germline CDR1 SNHLY, CDR2 FYNNEI. The CDR3 covers 14 residues. V lost 7 bases to trimming and J lost 3 bases, with 13 bases between them. This chain's CDR3 is CASTGPTDNQPQHF. The CDR3 DNA is TGTGCCAGCACTGGCCCAACTGACAATCAGCCCCAGCATTTT.

This clone has a single count. The V gene is TRBV7-3, the J gene TRBJ1-1, with D possibly TRBD1 on 6 matching bases. Trimming shortened V by 5 bases and J by 5 bases, and 18 bases separated the two germline ends. The CDR3 length is 15 residues. Germline V gene lookup returns CDR1 SGHTA and CDR2 FQGTGA. The CDR3 reads CASSPIGGPYTEAFF. CDR3 nucleotides: TGTGCCAGCAGCCCTATTGGGGGGCCATATACTGAAGCTTTCTTT. The variable domain in full, with the rest retrieved from reference TRBV7-3 and TRBJ1-1, is GAGVSQTPSNKVTEKGKYVELRCDPISGHTALYWYRQSLGQGPEFLIYFQGTGAADDSGLPNDRFFAVRPEGSVSTLKIQRTERGDSAVYLCASSPIGGPYTEAFFGQGTRLTVV.

This chain uses TRBV5-1 with TRBJ1-2; D may be TRBD1 (5 bases). In germline, CDR1 is SGHRS, CDR2 YFSETQ. Trimming removed 5 bases at V and 8 bases at J, with 22 bases between. The CDR3 totals 15 residues. DNA for the CDR3: TGCGCCAGCAGTCGGGAGTGGCAGGGCCGGGGAGGCTACACCTTC. Protein: CASSREWQGRGGYTF.

The chain couples TRBV6-5 to TRBJ1-5, with D unresolved. The V end lost 5 bases, the J end lost 4 bases, and 15 bases lay between the germline ends. Germline V CDR1 and CDR2: MNHEY, SVGAGI. The CDR3 loop spans 15 amino acids. The CDR3 DNA follows: TGTGCCAGCAGTACCGGGCAAGAGGGAAATCAGCCCCAGCATTTT. Its translation is CASSTGQEGNQPQHF.

The chain recombines TRBV6-2 or TRBV6-3 with TRBJ2-5; 13 nucleotides match TRBD2. Germline V gives CDR1 MNHEY, CDR2 SVGEGT. The CDR3 contains 16 residues. J lost 5 bases, V lost 1 base, and 4 bases had no gene match. The CDR3 here is CASSYLGLAGMETQYF. The CDR3 region has the DNA TGTGCCAGCAGTTACTTGGGACTAGCGGGGATGGAGACCCAGTACTTC.

The V call is TRBV2, the J call TRBJ1-5; no clear D. CDR1 is SNHLY, CDR2 FYNNEI, per germline. The CDR3 contains 15 residues. Trimming took off 4 bases at V and 3 bases at J, with 13 bases between the two ends. The CDR3 region is CASSVFGLTNQPQHF. The CDR3 DNA is TGTGCCAGCAGTGTTTTCGGACTGACCAATCAGCCCCAGCATTTT.

This clone was counted a few times. The chain is built from TRBV4-2 and TRBJ2-7; TRBD1 agrees at 8 bases. V lost 1 base and J lost 5; bases outside the gene matches: 7. This CDR3 spans 15 amino acids. Germline loops: CDR1 LGHNA, CDR2 YNFKEQ. CDR3 region: CASSQGQGTLDEQYF. CDR3 sequence (DNA): TGTGCCAGCAGCCAAGGACAGGGGACGCTGGACGAGCAGTACTTC.

This chain uses TRBV27 with TRBJ2-3; D might be TRBD2 (7 bases). Germline CDR1 and CDR2: MNHEY and SMNVEV (reference sequence). Between the trimmed V and J ends, which lost 2 bases and 3 bases, there was a span of 15 bases. This CDR3 is built from 16 residues. CDR3 residues: CASSLLRGAGTDTQYF. Here the CDR3 DNA reads TGTGCCAGCAGTTTACTTCGGGGGGCGGGTACAGATACGCAGTATTTT.

This chain joins TRBV6-1 and TRBJ1-4; D is ambiguous. Trimming pared 2 bases from V and 13 bases from J, leaving 11 bases between. Per the germline V gene, CDR1 is MNHNS and CDR2 is SASEGT. The CDR3 runs to 12 residues. CDR3 DNA sequence: TGTGCCAGCAGTGAAACGAGGAAAGGACTGTTTTTT. Its translation is CASSETRKGLFF.

The DNA of the CDR3 is TGTGCCAGCAGCTTATTCTTTGGTCTCTCTGGAAACACCATATATTTT. As protein: CASSLFFGLSGNTIYF. This chain links TRBV7-6 with TRBJ1-3; D gene unclear. Germline values: CDR1 SGHVS, CDR2 FNYEAQ. The CDR3 extends over 16 amino acids. The V end lost 2 bases, the J end lost 0 bases, and 11 bases lay between the germline ends.